This TCR beta chain came from a study of shared T cell receptors in the human thymus. Method: immunoSEQ multiplex PCR; TCRdb's copy keeps in-frame clones and lacks some. The sample consists of around 730,000 clones, approximately 83% of them appearing once. CDR1 is MGHRA, CDR2 YSYEKL, per germline. This CDR3 comprises 13 residues. Trimming took 7 bases from V and 5 from J, leaving 9 bases between them. These records were also assigned to another study, of human thymus T cells. That report notes: The donors were infants in Finland with congenital heart defects, otherwise immunologically healthy. Thymic material originated from resections removed in the course of corrective heart surgery. The authors found apparently biased V and J gene usage in thymic and blood repertoires. Related research found strongly overlapping thymic repertoires in unrelated individuals.

The chain couples TRBV4-1 to TRBJ1-6; tentatively, D is TRBD1 (5 bases). This receptor was identified in a girl younger than two with a congenital heart defect. Source material: thymocytes. CDR3 coding DNA: TGCGCCAGCAAAACAGGCGATAATTCACCCCTCCACTTT. This gives the protein CASKTGDNSPLHF.